Listed below are T cell receptor beta chains from one sample, sequenced in a study of CD8 T cells in Susac syndrome. A single record per CDR3 protein comes from TCRdb applying MiXCR to the immunoSEQ multiplex PCR reads. The table shows 140,000 to 150,000 distinct CDR3 sequences, with approximately 94% occurring only once. The material sequenced was CD4+ T cells from PBMCs. The receptors here all came from a human donor in good health. Each CDR3 is given without its conserved first and last residue. Not all rows give a size; the values are once, few, many and, for expanded clones, a class.

J gene,clone size,V gene,CDR3 protein
TRBJ2-1,-,TRBV12-3/TRBV12-4,ASSLLGGGQF
TRBJ2-7,few,TRBV5-1,ASSLAPGSYEQY
TRBJ1-4,-,TRBV18,ASSPGFGEKLF
TRBJ2-5,few,TRBV6-1,ASSRDRGETQY
TRBJ2-5,-,TRBV7-9,ASSLAHQGGETQY
TRBJ2-7,-,TRBV7-2,ASSFPGGGTYEQY
TRBJ2-3,-,TRBV28,ASRPQSTDTQY
TRBJ2-2,-,TRBV11-2,ASSSPRGPGELF
TRBJ1-2,-,TRBV20-1,SAWGQGKDYT
TRBJ2-3,few,TRBV7-8,ASSPGTTDTQY
TRBJ1-4,-,TRBV5-6,ASSLWQGNEKLF
TRBJ2-2,-,TRBV5-1,ASSSAGARPGELF
TRBJ1-4,-,TRBV20-1,SASFSQGLNEKLF
TRBJ1-3,-,TRBV30,AWSDPAARGPGNTIY
TRBJ1-2,-,TRBV12-3/TRBV12-4,ASSPVGVDGYT
TRBJ2-7,-,TRBV4-1,ASSRLALTYEQY
TRBJ2-5,-,TRBV7-9,ASSSPTPPPRETQY
TRBJ2-2,-,TRBV20-1,SARDLAGGTGELF